The rows below give T cell receptor beta chains drawn from one sample of a study of CD8 T cells in ankylosing spondylitis. In TCRdb, the 5' RACE reads were re-called with MiXCR into one record per CDR3 protein. The sample has a few hundred thousand distinct CDR3 sequences; 9.5% to 13% are singletons. The sample taken for sequencing was blood, either unsorted or a sorted T cell fraction (not recorded which). The receptors were sampled from a female donor with ankylosing spondylitis or in good health (not recorded which). The conserved cysteine and the conserved F or W are not part of the CDR3 here. The size entry is marked missing in some rows and otherwise reads once, few, many or a size class.

V: TRBV27; length: 12; J: TRBJ1-5; size: few; CDR3: ASRLRGSNQPQH
V: TRBV4-3; length: 13; J: TRBJ2-2; size: many; CDR3: ASSQAATGTGELF
V: TRBV20-1; length: 13; J: TRBJ2-5; size: many; CDR3: SARDSMRAQETQY
V: TRBV9; length: 12; J: TRBJ2-3; size: many; CDR3: ASSVGRRTDTQY
V: TRBV20-1; length: 11; J: TRBJ1-5; size: many; CDR3: SAADSTNQPQH
V: TRBV5-1; length: 13; J: TRBJ2-3; size: many; CDR3: ASSLAGPGTDTQY
V: TRBV5-1; length: 12; J: TRBJ2-3; size: few; CDR3: ASSLGVSADTQY
V: TRBV6-5; length: 14; J: TRBJ2-1; size: many; CDR3: ASSYLLSGTYNEQF
V: TRBV18; length: 12; J: TRBJ2-7; size: .; CDR3: ASSPEASSYEQY
V: TRBV20-1; length: 9; J: TRBJ2-1; size: many; CDR3: SAQPGNEQF
V: TRBV5-1; length: 13; J: TRBJ1-3; size: few; CDR3: ASSLGAASGNTIY
V: TRBV20-1; length: 13; J: TRBJ2-1; size: many; CDR3: SARRLAGGDNEQF
V: TRBV27; length: 12; J: TRBJ2-1; size: few; CDR3: ASSLGFGEGEQF
V: TRBV4-3; length: 13; J: TRBJ2-7; size: few; CDR3: ASSQDYRVYYEQY
V: TRBV29-1; length: 11; J: TRBJ2-2; size: once; CDR3: SMWDRGNGELF
V: TRBV6-2/TRBV6-3; length: 14; J: TRBJ2-4; size: many; CDR3: ASSWGQISAKNIQY
V: TRBV5-1; length: 11; J: TRBJ1-5; size: many; CDR3: ASSWGPYQPQH
V: TRBV5-1; length: 11; J: TRBJ1-1; size: many; CDR3: ASSLTGATEAF
V: TRBV5-1; length: 13; J: TRBJ2-5; size: .; CDR3: ASSLERAIQETQY
V: TRBV4-2; length: 14; J: TRBJ2-3; size: many; CDR3: ASSRAMGYLIDTQY
V: TRBV11-2; length: 15; J: TRBJ2-1; size: many; CDR3: ASSKLTGTSGSWWQF
V: TRBV2; length: 14; J: TRBJ2-1; size: .; CDR3: ASSVSGQGANNEQF
V: TRBV7-2; length: 11; J: TRBJ2-7; size: few; CDR3: ASGRGGAYEQY
V: TRBV5-1; length: 12; J: TRBJ2-7; size: .; CDR3: ASSSEPGSYEQY
V: TRBV12-3/TRBV12-4; length: 16; J: TRBJ1-1; size: many; CDR3: ASNWVVPGGEGNTEAF
V: TRBV11-2; length: 12; J: TRBJ2-3; size: many; CDR3: ASSGGMATDTQY
V: TRBV5-1; length: 13; J: TRBJ2-3; size: many; CDR3: ASSLSMSRTDTQY
V: TRBV28; length: 12; J: TRBJ2-7; size: many; CDR3: ASSLTIRSYEQY
V: TRBV7-8; length: 10; J: TRBJ2-7; size: many; CDR3: ASSLRGYEQY
V: TRBV15; length: 12; J: TRBJ2-3; size: .; CDR3: ATSRDRMQDTQY
V: TRBV4-2; length: 11; J: TRBJ2-1; size: many; CDR3: ASSGTRFDEQF
V: TRBV5-1; length: 15; J: TRBJ2-1; size: many; CDR3: ASSLATSGGVGNEQF
V: TRBV27; length: 11; J: TRBJ1-1; size: many; CDR3: ASQTGMNTEAF
V: TRBV20-1; length: 13; J: TRBJ1-6; size: many; CDR3: SALQGGRDNSPLH
V: TRBV5-1; length: 12; J: TRBJ2-5; size: .; CDR3: ASSMGPAQETQY
V: TRBV25-1; length: 12; J: TRBJ1-4; size: many; CDR3: ASSEADPHEKLF
V: TRBV27; length: 11; J: TRBJ2-1; size: many; CDR3: ASWTQGSNEQF
V: TRBV24-1; length: 18; J: TRBJ2-2; size: few; CDR3: ATSDVGLAGAGRDTGELF
V: TRBV5-1; length: 11; J: TRBJ2-2; size: many; CDR3: ASSFSSPGELF